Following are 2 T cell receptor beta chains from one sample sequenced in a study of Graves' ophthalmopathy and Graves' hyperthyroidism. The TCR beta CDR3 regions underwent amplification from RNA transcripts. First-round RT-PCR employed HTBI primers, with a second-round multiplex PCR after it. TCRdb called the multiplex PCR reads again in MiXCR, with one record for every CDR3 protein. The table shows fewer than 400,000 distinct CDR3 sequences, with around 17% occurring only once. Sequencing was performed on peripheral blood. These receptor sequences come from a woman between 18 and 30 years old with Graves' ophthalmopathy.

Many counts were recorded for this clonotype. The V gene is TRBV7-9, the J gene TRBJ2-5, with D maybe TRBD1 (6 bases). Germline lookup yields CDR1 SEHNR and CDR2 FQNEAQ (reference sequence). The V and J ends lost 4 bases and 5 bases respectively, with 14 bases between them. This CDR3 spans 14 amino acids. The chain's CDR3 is CASSSYRAGETQYF. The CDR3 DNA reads TGTGCCAGCAGCTCGTACAGGGCTGGGGAGACCCAGTACTTC.

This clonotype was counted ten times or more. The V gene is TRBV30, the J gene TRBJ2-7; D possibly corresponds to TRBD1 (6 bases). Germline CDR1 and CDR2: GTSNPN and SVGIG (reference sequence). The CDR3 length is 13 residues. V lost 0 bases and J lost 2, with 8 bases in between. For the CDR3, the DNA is TGTGCCTGGAGTGTACAGGGTCCCTACGAGCAGTACTTC. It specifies CAWSVQGPYEQYF.